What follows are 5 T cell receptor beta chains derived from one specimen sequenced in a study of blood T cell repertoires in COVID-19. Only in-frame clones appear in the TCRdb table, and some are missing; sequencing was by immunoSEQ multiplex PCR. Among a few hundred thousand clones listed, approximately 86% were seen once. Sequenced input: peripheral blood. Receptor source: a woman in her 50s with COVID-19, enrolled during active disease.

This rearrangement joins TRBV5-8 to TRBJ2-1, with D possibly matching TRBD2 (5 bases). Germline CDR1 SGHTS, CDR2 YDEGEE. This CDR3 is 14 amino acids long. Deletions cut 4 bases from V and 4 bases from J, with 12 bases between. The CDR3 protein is CASSLGEPYNEQFF. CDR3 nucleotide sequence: TGTGCCAGCAGCCTCGGGGAGCCGTACAATGAGCAGTTCTTC.

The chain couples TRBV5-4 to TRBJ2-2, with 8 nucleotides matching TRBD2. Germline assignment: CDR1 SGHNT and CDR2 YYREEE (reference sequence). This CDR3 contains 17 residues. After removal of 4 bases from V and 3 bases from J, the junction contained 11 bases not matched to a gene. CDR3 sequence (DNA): TGTGCCAGCAGCACCGGGACTAGGGGTTCGTACACCGGGGAGCTGTTTTTT. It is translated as CASSTGTRGSYTGELFF.

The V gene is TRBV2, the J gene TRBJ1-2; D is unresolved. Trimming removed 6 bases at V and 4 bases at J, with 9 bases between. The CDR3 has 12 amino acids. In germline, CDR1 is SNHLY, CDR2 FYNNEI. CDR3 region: CASRPGSYGYTF. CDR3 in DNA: TGTGCCAGCAGGCCGGGGAGCTATGGCTACACCTTC.

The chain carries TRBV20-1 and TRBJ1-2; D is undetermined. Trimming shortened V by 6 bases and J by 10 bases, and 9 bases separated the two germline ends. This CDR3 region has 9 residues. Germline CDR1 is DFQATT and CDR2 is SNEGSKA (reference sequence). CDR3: CSAGLFYTF. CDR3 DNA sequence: TGCAGTGCCGGTCTTTTCTACACCTTC.

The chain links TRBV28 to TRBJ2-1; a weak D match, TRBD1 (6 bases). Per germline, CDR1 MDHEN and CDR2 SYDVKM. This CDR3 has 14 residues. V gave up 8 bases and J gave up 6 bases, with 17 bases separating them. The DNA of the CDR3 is TGTGCCAGCTGGTCGGCAGGGGAAAGCAATGAGCAGTTCTTC. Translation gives CASWSAGESNEQFF.